These 22 T cell receptor beta chains were sequenced from one sample in a study of T cells in tuberculosis. Only in-frame clones appear in the TCRdb table, and some are missing; sequencing was by immunoSEQ multiplex PCR. Of about 44,000 clones in the sample, about 95% were seen once. The sequenced material came from PBMCs. These receptor sequences come from a donor aged 10-35 years with latent tuberculosis or without tuberculosis infection.

The chain couples TRBV7-8 to TRBJ1-2; D possibly corresponds to TRBD1 (6 bases). Germline lookup yields CDR1 SGHVS and CDR2 FQNEAQ. CDR3 length: 15 residues. Trimming cost V 3 bases and J 5 bases, with 16 bases left between them. For the CDR3, the DNA is TGTGCCAGCAGCTTGTATCAGGGGAGTCATTATGGCTACACCTTC. It yields the protein CASSLYQGSHYGYTF.

V and J are TRBV5-1 and TRBJ2-7; 7 bases line up with TRBD2. J was trimmed by 2 bases and V by 0 bases; bases with no gene match: 5. The CDR3 spans 15 residues. CDR1 and CDR2 (germline): SGHRS, YFSETQ. Here the CDR3 DNA reads TGCGCCAGCAGCTTGGAAGCGGGGTCCACCTACGAGCAGTACTTC. Translating gives CASSLEAGSTYEQYF.

The V call is TRBV7-2, the J call TRBJ2-6; the D is unclear. Germline V CDR1 and CDR2: SGHTA, FQGNSA. Deletions cut 5 bases from V and 8 bases from J, with 10 bases between. This CDR3 is 13 amino acids long. The DNA of the CDR3 is TGTGCCAGCAGCGATCGGTTGCCCAACGTCCTGACTTTC. Protein sequence: CASSDRLPNVLTF.

The chain employs TRBV27 and TRBJ2-1; D is unclear. The CDR3 sequence is 12 residues long. Germline V gives CDR1 MNHEY, CDR2 SMNVEV (reference sequence). Trimming removed 3 bases from V and 7 bases from J, with 7 bases in between. CDR3 DNA: TGTGCCAGCAGTTTTCTGAGGAATGAGCAGTTCTTC. Translating gives CASSFLRNEQFF.

The rearrangement joins TRBV18 to TRBJ2-7; the D is unclear. Trimming took 2 bases from V and 5 from J, leaving 10 bases between them. This CDR3 comprises 13 residues. Germline CDR1 reads KGHSH; CDR2 reads LQKENI. CDR3 sequence (DNA): TGTGCCAGCTCACCAAGACAATGGGACGAGCAGTACTTC. It translates to CASSPRQWDEQYF.

This chain joins TRBV10-3 and TRBJ1-2, with TRBD1 matching over 10 bases. Trimming removed 9 bases from V and 1 base from J; junction bases left unmatched: 8. The length of the CDR3 is 15 residues. Germline CDR1 and CDR2: ENHRY and SYGVKD. In DNA, the CDR3 is TGTGCCATTGCGATTGGGACAGGGGTTAACTATGGCTACACCTTC. Translated, it gives CAIAIGTGVNYGYTF.

The J gene is TRBJ1-2, the V gene TRBV5-1; 7 bases are a match to TRBD1. V trimming: 3 bases; J trimming: 2 bases; junction bases outside the gene matches: 10. Germline CDR1 is SGHRS and CDR2 is YFSETQ. This CDR3 has 16 residues. CDR3 in amino acids: CASSSFTGTANYGYTF. The CDR3 DNA sequence: TGCGCCAGCAGCTCGTTCACCGGGACAGCGAACTATGGCTACACCTTC.

This clone has only one observation. This chain joins TRBV7-2 and TRBJ1-3; no firm D call. V lost 7 bases, J lost 0 bases, and 10 bases lay in between. Germline CDR1 is SGHTA and CDR2 is FQGNSA. There are 14 residues in the CDR3. CDR3 sequence: CASTRHHSGNTIYF. CDR3 coding DNA: TGTGCCAGCACCAGACACCACTCTGGAAACACCATATATTTT.

The chain uses TRBV4-2 and TRBJ1-3, with a tentative D call TRBD1 (5 bases). The CDR3 covers 14 residues. Germline V gene data show CDR1 as LGHNA and CDR2 as YNFKEQ. V was pared by 1 base and J by 8 bases, with 12 bases between. The CDR3 DNA follows: TGTGCCAGCAGCCAAGGAACAGGTCGCGACACCATATATTTT. This codes for CASSQGTGRDTIYF.

This chain joins TRBV30 and TRBJ1-6; D is unresolved. V lost 0 bases, J lost 0 bases, and 6 bases lay in between. In germline, CDR1 is GTSNPN, CDR2 SVGIG (reference sequence). This CDR3 region has 15 residues. The chain's CDR3 is CAWSVSSSYNSPLHF. The CDR3 DNA follows: TGTGCCTGGAGTGTATCGAGCTCCTATAATTCACCCCTCCACTTT. Complete variable domain (other parts from reference TRBV30 and TRBJ1-6): SQTIHQWPATLVQPVGSPLSLECTVEGTSNPNLYWYRQAAGRGLQLLFYSVGIGQISSEVPQNLSASRPQDRQFILSSKKLLLSDSGFYLCAWSVSSSYNSPLHFGNGTRLTVT.

This chain joins TRBV27 and TRBJ2-7, with D perhaps matching TRBD1 (5 bases). The CDR3 is 13 amino acids. CDR1 is MNHEY and CDR2 is SMNVEV in the germline V gene (reference sequence). V was trimmed by 2 bases and J by 4 bases, leaving 9 bases between them. CDR3 loop: CASSLTAGYEQYF. The DNA of the CDR3 is TGTGCCAGCAGTTTAACCGCAGGGTACGAGCAGTACTTC.

The rearrangement joins TRBV6-6 to TRBJ2-1; 9 nucleotides align to TRBD1. J lost 8 bases, V lost 11 bases, and 10 bases had no gene match. CDR1 and CDR2 from the germline V gene are MNHNY and SVGAGI (reference sequence). This CDR3 spans 13 amino acids. Here the CDR3 reads CAGSGTGIYEQFF. The CDR3 region has the DNA TGTGCCGGCTCCGGGACAGGGATTTATGAGCAGTTCTTC.

This clone was detected a few times. The CDR3 here is CASSIFQGGDQPQHF. CDR3 DNA: TGTGCCAGTAGTATATTCCAGGGAGGCGATCAGCCCCAGCATTTT. The rearrangement joins TRBV19 to TRBJ1-5; TRBD1 might be the D (5 bases). The CDR3 is 15 amino acids. Trimming shortened V by 2 bases and J by 5 bases, and 13 bases separated the two germline ends. The V gene's germline CDR1 is LNHDA and CDR2 SQIVND (reference sequence). Together with reference TRBV19 and TRBJ1-5, the CDR3 gives the full variable domain: DGGITQSPKYLFRKEGQNVTLSCEQNLNHDAMYWYRQDPGQGLRLIYYSQIVNDFQKGDIAEGYSVSREKKESFPLTVTSAQKNPTAFYLCASSIFQGGDQPQHFGDGTRLSIL.

The rearrangement joins TRBV11-3 to TRBJ2-3; D may be TRBD2 (6 bases). The CDR3 is made up of 15 amino acids. The V gene lost 4 bases and the J gene lost 1 base, with 12 bases spanning the gap. The V gene's germline CDR1 is SGHNT and CDR2 YENEEA. This CDR3 reads CASSSAGKGTDTQYF. The DNA of the CDR3 is TGTGCCAGCAGCTCTGCGGGAAAAGGCACAGATACGCAGTATTTT.

The V gene is TRBV6-6, the J gene TRBJ2-1, with 7 bases identical to TRBD1. Looked up from germline, CDR1 is MNHNY and CDR2 is SVGAGI (reference sequence). J was trimmed by 5 bases and V by 2 bases; bases with no gene match: 6. The CDR3 runs to 15 residues. CDR3 sequence (DNA): TGTGCCAGCAGTTACCTCCGGGGACAGAACAATGAGCAGTTCTTC. Amino acid sequence: CASSYLRGQNNEQFF.

A single count supports this clone. The chain is built from TRBV6-5 and TRBJ2-3, with TRBD2 identical over 12 bases. V was pared by 7 bases and J by 4 bases, with 6 bases of the junction left unmatched. This CDR3 comprises 15 residues. Germline assignment: CDR1 MNHEY and CDR2 SVGAGI. CDR3 in DNA: TGTGCCAGCACCCTGACTAGCGGGGGCGCAGATACGCAGTATTTT. It encodes CASTLTSGGADTQYF.

The genes are TRBV7-2 and TRBJ2-7; D may be TRBD2 (6 bases). V was cut by 4 bases and J by 4 bases, with 8 bases left in between. This CDR3 comprises 12 residues. Germline V CDR1 and CDR2: SGHTA, FQGNSA. The CDR3 is CASSSGLYEQYF. For the CDR3, the DNA is TGTGCCAGCAGCTCGGGACTTTACGAGCAGTACTTC. Based on the CDR3 plus reference TRBV7-2 and TRBJ2-7, the full variable domain is GAGVSQSPSNKVTEKGKDVELRCDPISGHTALYWYRQSLGQGLEFLIYFQGNSAPDKSGLPSDRFSAERTGGSVSTLTIQRTQQEDSAVYLCASSSGLYEQYFGPGTRLTVT.

The rearrangement joins TRBV6-6 to TRBJ1-2; possibly TRBD1 for D (5 bases). V was shortened by 7 bases and J by 2 bases, with 14 bases between the two germline ends. The CDR3 totals 14 residues. Germline V gene lookup returns CDR1 MNHNY and CDR2 SVGAGI (reference sequence). The chain's CDR3 is CASTRDSRNYGYTF. For the CDR3, the DNA is TGTGCCAGCACCCGGGACTCTCGGAACTATGGCTACACCTTC.

The chain recombines TRBV6-5 with TRBJ1-1; D is unclear. V lost 7 bases, J lost 0 bases, and 12 bases lay in between. This CDR3 comprises 14 residues. Germline CDR1 is MNHEY and CDR2 is SVGAGI. The CDR3 here is CASIKYSLNTEAFF. CDR3 bases: TGTGCCAGCATTAAGTACAGCTTGAACACTGAAGCTTTCTTT.

The chain carries TRBV2 and TRBJ1-2; TRBD1 is a possible D gene (6 bases). Germline CDR1 and CDR2: SNHLY and FYNNEI. V lost 5 bases, J lost 2 bases, and 9 bases lay in between. There are 13 residues in the CDR3. CDR3 loop: CASSRTVNYGYTF. DNA for the CDR3: TGTGCCAGCAGTCGGACAGTGAACTATGGCTACACCTTC.

J is TRBJ2-1 and V is TRBV5-1; the D gene is possibly TRBD1 (5 bases). The germline CDR1 and CDR2 sequences are SGHRS and YFSETQ. CDR3 length equals 16 residues. V lost 0 bases and J 7 bases, leaving 17 bases between the germline ends. The CDR3 DNA is TGCGCCAGCAGCTTGGATGCAGGGCTCAAAAGTAATGAGCAGTTCTTC. It translates to CASSLDAGLKSNEQFF. The full variable domain, completed using reference TRBV5-1 and TRBJ2-1, is KAGVTQTPRYLIKTRGQQVTLSCSPISGHRSVSWYQQTPGQGLQFLFEYFSETQRNKGNFPGRFSGRQFSNSRSEMNVSTLELGDSALYLCASSLDAGLKSNEQFFGPGTRLTVL.

The gene calls are TRBV25-1 and TRBJ1-2, with 7 nucleotides matching TRBD1. CDR3 length equals 15 residues. Looked up from germline, CDR1 is MGHDK and CDR2 is SYGVNS. The V and J ends lost 5 bases and 4 bases, in that order; junction bases with no gene match: 10. CDR3 sequence (DNA): TGTGCCAGCAGTCCGCCAAGAGGGGGCCTCTATGGCTACACCTTC. Translated: CASSPPRGGLYGYTF.